The 21 T cell receptor beta chains below were found in one sample sequenced in a study of graft-versus-host responses after intestinal transplantation. Assay: immunoSEQ multiplex PCR; the TCRdb copy retains only in-frame clones and omits some. This sample has nearly 95,000 clones, with about 92% found just once. Antigens for these TCRs are unknown. The material sequenced was unstimulated CD8+ T cells sorted from spleen or lymph node cells, taken before intestinal transplant. Receptor source: a human donor who received an intestinal transplant.

The V call is TRBV6-6, the J call TRBJ1-1; 8 bases map to TRBD1. The CDR3 consists of 15 residues. Germline lookup yields CDR1 MNHNY and CDR2 SVGAGI (reference sequence). V trimming: 6 bases; J trimming: 0 bases; junction bases outside the gene matches: 6. CDR3: CASRTGTGLNTEAFF. The CDR3 bases are TGTGCCAGCAGGACCGGGACAGGCTTGAACACTGAAGCTTTCTTT.

This CDR3 is CASSEGQGTDTQYF. Written as DNA, the CDR3 is TGTGCCAGCAGCGAGGGACAGGGGACAGATACGCAGTATTTT. The chain combines TRBV7-6 with TRBJ2-3; 10 nucleotides agree with TRBD1. The J segment lost 3 bases and the V segment lost 5 bases, leaving 2 bases of the junction unmatched. CDR1 and CDR2 (germline): SGHVS, FNYEAQ. The CDR3 extends over 14 amino acids. Supplemented by reference TRBV7-6 and TRBJ2-3, the full variable domain reads GAGVSQSPRYKVTKRGQDVALRCDPISGHVSLYWYRQALGQGPEFLTYFNYEAQQDKSGLPNDRFSAERPEGSISTLTIQRTEQRDSAMYRCASSEGQGTDTQYFGPGTRLTVL.

The genes are TRBV14 and TRBJ2-7, with D possibly TRBD2 on 6 matching bases. CDR3 length equals 17 residues. Looked up from germline, CDR1 is SGHDN and CDR2 is FVKESK. V lost 0 bases and J lost 0, with 15 bases in between. Here the CDR3 reads CASSQDAAGFPSYEQYF. The CDR3 DNA is TGTGCCAGCAGCCAAGATGCGGCGGGGTTCCCCTCCTACGAGCAGTACTTC.

The chain is built from TRBV10-3 and TRBJ1-1; 8 bases fit TRBD1. The CDR3 extends over 13 amino acids. Germline V gene data show CDR1 as ENHRY and CDR2 as SYGVKD. Unmatched junction bases numbered 2, after V lost 4 bases and J lost 4 bases. CDR3 sequence reads: CAISGQGPTEAFF. The CDR3 DNA follows: TGTGCCATCAGTGGACAGGGGCCCACTGAAGCTTTCTTT.

The chain joins TRBV4-3 to TRBJ2-7, with TRBD2 as a possible D gene (7 bases). The CDR3 is made up of 15 amino acids. V was trimmed by 1 base and J by 4 bases, leaving 14 bases between them. CDR1 and CDR2 (germline): LGHNA, YSLEER. Here the CDR3 DNA reads TGCGCCAGCAGCCAAGCTGGGGGGGCGGGTTACGAGCAGTACTTC. It translates to CASSQAGGAGYEQYF.

This clone was recorded once. V gene TRBV11-2 combines with J gene TRBJ1-2; D may be TRBD1 (6 bases). The CDR3 has 18 amino acids. The V gene lost 5 bases and the J gene lost 4 bases, with 26 bases spanning the gap. Germline values: CDR1 SGHAT, CDR2 FQNNGV. Here the CDR3 DNA reads TGTGCCAGCAGCCCACCCTGGGGCAGAACAGGGTCTGGCTATGGCTACACCTTC. Amino acids: CASSPPWGRTGSGYGYTF.

The chain combines TRBV29-1 with TRBJ1-4; D gene unclear. The V end lost 2 bases, the J end lost 7 bases, and 11 bases lay between the germline ends. The CDR3 runs to 13 residues. Germline V lookup: CDR1 SQVTM, CDR2 ANQGSEA. CDR3 sequence: CSVELESGEKLFF. The CDR3 DNA reads TGCAGCGTTGAACTTGAGTCAGGTGAAAAACTGTTTTTT.

The gene calls are TRBV27 and TRBJ2-3, with D uncertain. The CDR3 is made up of 11 amino acids. V was pared by 6 bases and J by 3 bases, with 4 bases between. In germline, CDR1 is MNHEY, CDR2 SMNVEV (reference sequence). CDR3 in DNA: TGTGCCAGCAGACAAACAGATACGCAGTATTTT. Residues: CASRQTDTQYF.

V usage is TRBV7-9 and J usage is TRBJ2-7; perhaps TRBD1 as D (5 bases). Trimming removed 7 bases at V and 5 bases at J, with 15 bases between. This CDR3 spans 13 amino acids. From germline, CDR1 is SEHNR and CDR2 FQNEAQ (reference sequence). CDR3 residues: CASKRGGQDEQYF. The CDR3 DNA reads TGTGCCAGCAAAAGGGGCGGACAAGACGAGCAGTACTTC.

V and J are TRBV7-2 and TRBJ2-6; D perhaps matches TRBD2 (7 bases). The germline V gene encodes CDR1 SGHTA and CDR2 FQGNSA. The CDR3 consists of 20 residues. Trimming removed 0 bases from V and 0 bases from J, with 18 bases in between. CDR3 in amino acids: CASSLAQGGVISSGANVLTF. The CDR3 DNA follows: TGTGCCAGCAGCTTAGCGCAAGGGGGGGTGATAAGCTCTGGGGCCAACGTCCTGACTTTC.

The chain combines TRBV7-9 with TRBJ1-6, with 7 bases aligning to TRBD1. V lost 1 base and J lost 8; bases outside the gene matches: 2. The CDR3 sequence is 14 residues long. The V gene's germline CDR1 is SEHNR and CDR2 FQNEAQ (reference sequence). The DNA for the CDR3 is TGTGCCAGCAGCTTAGGACAGGGTGATTCACCCCTCCACTTT. This encodes CASSLGQGDSPLHF.

In this sample, this clone turned up once. The chain uses TRBV7-2 and TRBJ2-2; D ambiguous. Germline V gene lookup returns CDR1 SGHTA and CDR2 FQGNSA. This CDR3 is 13 amino acids long. Between the trimmed V and J ends, which lost 5 bases and 7 bases, there was a span of 11 bases. CDR3 DNA: TGTGCCAGCAGCCCCGCAGGTGGCGGGGAGCTGTTTTTT. Residues: CASSPAGGGELFF.

The CDR3 nucleotides are TGTGCCAGCAGCCAAGGGCGGGGGCTGAGCACTGAAGCTTTCTTT. Translated, it gives CASSQGRGLSTEAFF. J is TRBJ1-1 and V is TRBV14; D is possibly TRBD1 (6 bases). V was clipped by 1 base and J by 4 bases, with 13 bases between them. The CDR3 covers 15 residues. Germline values: CDR1 SGHDN, CDR2 FVKESK. The full variable domain, with the rest looked up from reference TRBV14 and TRBJ1-1, is EAGVTQFPSHSVIEKGQTVTLRCDPISGHDNLYWYRRVMGKEIKFLLHFVKESKQDESGMPNNRFLAERTGGTYSTLKVQPAELEDSGVYFCASSQGRGLSTEAFFGQGTRLTVV.

For the CDR3, the DNA is TGTGCCATCAGTGGGGACACCTTGAACACTGAAGCTTTCTTT. Translation: CAISGDTLNTEAFF. The rearrangement joins TRBV10-3 to TRBJ1-1; a weak D match, TRBD1 (6 bases). Germline V lookup: CDR1 ENHRY, CDR2 SYGVKD. V gave up 4 bases and J gave up 0 bases, with 9 bases separating them. The CDR3 sequence is 14 residues long.

The table lists this clone with a count of one. The chain links TRBV12-5 to TRBJ1-2; 7 bases map to TRBD1. Germline V gene lookup returns CDR1 LGHNT and CDR2 FRNRAP. The CDR3 length is 16 residues. Trimming cost V 3 bases and J 6 bases; bases outside gene matches: 13. The CDR3 loop is CASGFQGDRLWDGYTF. The CDR3 DNA reads TGTGCTAGTGGTTTCCAGGGGGACCGGCTTTGGGATGGCTACACCTTC.

The V call is TRBV4-3, the J call TRBJ1-5; D is ambiguous. The germline gives CDR1 LGHNA, CDR2 YSLEER. The V and J ends lost 1 base and 1 base respectively, with 5 bases between them. The CDR3 spans 14 residues. CDR3 loop: CASSQGTSNQPQHF. DNA for the CDR3: TGCGCCAGCAGCCAAGGTACAAGCAATCAGCCCCAGCATTTT.

J is TRBJ2-1 and V is TRBV6-5; a possible D gene is TRBD2 (6 bases). CDR1 MNHEY and CDR2 SVGAGI come from the germline V gene. The CDR3 loop spans 11 amino acids. Trimming took 7 bases from V and 9 from J, leaving 10 bases between them. CDR3 sequence: CASTLGGEQFF. CDR3 nucleotide sequence: TGTGCCAGCACCCTGGGGGGTGAGCAGTTCTTC.

This sequence joins TRBV7-2 and TRBJ2-1, with 7 bases lining up with TRBD2. The CDR3 totals 14 residues. J gave up 7 bases and V 0 bases, and 3 bases lay outside the gene matches. CDR1 and CDR2 from the germline V gene are SGHTA and FQGNSA. This chain's CDR3 is CASSLAGGLNEQFF. Written as DNA, the CDR3 is TGTGCCAGCAGCTTAGCGGGGGGGTTGAATGAGCAGTTCTTC. The full variable domain, in which reference TRBV7-2 and TRBJ2-1 provide the parts outside the CDR3, is GAGVSQSPSNKVTEKGKDVELRCDPISGHTALYWYRQSLGQGLEFLIYFQGNSAPDKSGLPSDRFSAERTGGSVSTLTIQRTQQEDSAVYLCASSLAGGLNEQFFGPGTRLTVL.

The V call is TRBV27, the J call TRBJ1-6; D perhaps matches TRBD1 (5 bases). This CDR3 comprises 14 residues. CDR1 and CDR2 from the germline V gene are MNHEY and SMNVEV (reference sequence). V was cut by 3 bases and J by 8 bases, with 11 bases left in between. The CDR3 bases are TGTGCCAGCAGTTTCGGAGGGACGTATTCACCCCTCCACTTT. Its protein is CASSFGGTYSPLHF.

V and J are TRBV7-6 and TRBJ2-7, with D tentatively TRBD2 (7 bases). Trimming stripped 2 bases from V and 0 bases from J, with 14 bases between. This CDR3 contains 16 residues. Germline CDR1 reads SGHVS; CDR2 reads FNYEAQ. The CDR3 region has the DNA TGTGCCAGCAGCTTACCGGCGGGGGCGGACTCCTACGAGCAGTACTTC. Translating it yields CASSLPAGADSYEQYF. The variable domain in full, completed from reference TRBV7-6 and TRBJ2-7, reads GAGVSQSPRYKVTKRGQDVALRCDPISGHVSLYWYRQALGQGPEFLTYFNYEAQQDKSGLPNDRFSAERPEGSISTLTIQRTEQRDSAMYRCASSLPAGADSYEQYFGPGTRLTVT.

The chain joins TRBV18 to TRBJ2-3; TRBD1 matches 7 bases. V was clipped by 4 bases and J by 0 bases; unmatched bases: 4. The CDR3 is 15 amino acids. In germline, CDR1 is KGHSH, CDR2 LQKENI. The CDR3 nucleotides read TGTGCCAGCTCACAACAGGGGCTTAGCACAGATACGCAGTATTTT. Translated: CASSQQGLSTDTQYF.